This entry is about one T cell receptor (beta chain). The antigen is not known. Repertoires were generated with immunoSEQ multiplex PCR, while TCRdb's copy carries only in-frame clones and drops some. The profile shows 150,000 to 200,000 clones, around 94% of them singletons. The data stem from a study of T cell responses to AZD1222 COVID-19 vaccine. Germline-derived CDR1 and CDR2 are MGHRA and YSYEKL. V lost 0 bases, J lost 4 bases, and 10 bases lay in between. CDR3 length: 15 amino acids. Study-wide results and caveats: Donors skewed white British and female; clonal diversity was possibly underestimated. Seropositive AZD1222 recipients at baseline numbered only 6 or 7.

The sequencing used peripheral blood, collected 28 days after the second AZD1222 dose. The J gene is TRBJ1-5, the V gene TRBV4-1; D not resolved. The clonotype was recovered from an adult who received the AZD1222 COVID-19 vaccine. The CDR3 reads CASSQDVTGNQPQHF. The CDR3 DNA follows: TGCGCCAGCAGCCAAGATGTAACTGGGAATCAGCCCCAGCATTTT.